This is a list of T cell receptor beta chains from one sample in a study of T cell responses to AZD1222 COVID-19 vaccine. The assay was immunoSEQ multiplex PCR, and TCRdb's table has in-frame clones only and misses some. Of under 200,000 clones in the sample, roughly 94% were seen once. Sequencing used peripheral blood, obtained on day 0 of MenACWY control vaccination. The receptors come from an adult in good health. Both conserved end residues are part of each CDR3. Fields, in order: J gene, V gene, CDR3 protein.

J gene: TRBJ1-5
V gene: TRBV5-6
CDR3 protein: CASSLVDSNQPQHF

J gene: TRBJ2-7
V gene: TRBV29-1
CDR3 protein: CSVGHTHEQYF

J gene: TRBJ2-6
V gene: TRBV19
CDR3 protein: CASSAGGYSGANVLTF

J gene: TRBJ1-2
V gene: TRBV30
CDR3 protein: CASRPGGGGYTF

J gene: TRBJ1-4
V gene: TRBV12-3/TRBV12-4
CDR3 protein: CASSFGGGEKLFF

J gene: TRBJ2-5
V gene: TRBV19
CDR3 protein: CASSIAGEETQYF

J gene: TRBJ1-4
V gene: TRBV30
CDR3 protein: CAWRWTGGEKLFF

J gene: TRBJ2-2
V gene: TRBV10-1
CDR3 protein: CASSESAINTGELFF

J gene: TRBJ2-1
V gene: TRBV7-2
CDR3 protein: CAMADGGLTYNEQFF

J gene: TRBJ2-1
V gene: TRBV6-2/TRBV6-3
CDR3 protein: CASSRWDEQFF

J gene: TRBJ1-2
V gene: TRBV24-1
CDR3 protein: CATRGRVDYGYTF

J gene: TRBJ1-3
V gene: TRBV19
CDR3 protein: CASSPTGGNTIYF

J gene: TRBJ2-5
V gene: TRBV30
CDR3 protein: CAWSRPGVGKTQYF

J gene: TRBJ1-3
V gene: TRBV5-6
CDR3 protein: CASSLGRLNTIYF

J gene: TRBJ1-3
V gene: TRBV6-6
CDR3 protein: CASSYLTGISGNTIYF

J gene: TRBJ2-2
V gene: TRBV7-2
CDR3 protein: CASSPLFGGTGELFF

J gene: TRBJ1-1
V gene: TRBV7-9
CDR3 protein: CASSLSSGNTEAFF

J gene: TRBJ2-1
V gene: TRBV7-3
CDR3 protein: CASSHPSSPSSSGSYNEQFF

J gene: TRBJ1-6
V gene: TRBV2
CDR3 protein: CASRSPGALSSYNSPLHF

J gene: TRBJ1-2
V gene: TRBV28
CDR3 protein: CASSWGTGGFYGYTF

J gene: TRBJ2-2
V gene: TRBV28
CDR3 protein: CASRLQTNTGELFF

J gene: TRBJ2-5
V gene: TRBV7-2
CDR3 protein: CASSPWGGVYQETQYF